The entry below gives a single T cell receptor beta chain sequence along with its context. CDR1 and CDR2 from the germline V gene are KGHSH and LQKENI. The CDR3 totals 16 residues. Trimming removed 1 base at V and 2 bases at J, with 15 bases between. This entry belongs to a study of blood T cell repertoires in COVID-19. Some clones are missing from TCRdb's copy, which holds only in-frame ones; the method was immunoSEQ multiplex PCR. The table includes 170,000 or so clones, around 82% detected once. The clonotype originates from a man younger than 35 with active or convalescent COVID-19. The sample taken for sequencing was peripheral blood. The chain couples TRBV18 to TRBJ2-7, with D maybe TRBD1 (5 bases). The CDR3 region has the DNA TGTGCCAGCTCACCACTATCCCCGACAGAGACCTACGAGCAGTACTTC. It codes for CASSPLSPTETYEQYF.